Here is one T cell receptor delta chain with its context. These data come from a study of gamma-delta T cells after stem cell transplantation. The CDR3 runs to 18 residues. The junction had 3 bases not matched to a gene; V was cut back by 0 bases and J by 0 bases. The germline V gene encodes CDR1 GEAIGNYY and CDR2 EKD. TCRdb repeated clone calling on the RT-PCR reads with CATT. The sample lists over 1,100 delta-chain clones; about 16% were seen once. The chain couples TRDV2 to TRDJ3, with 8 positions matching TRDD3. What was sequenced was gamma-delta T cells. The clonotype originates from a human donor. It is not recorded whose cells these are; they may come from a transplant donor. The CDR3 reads CACDTLGDVSWDTRQMFF. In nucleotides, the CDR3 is TGTGCCTGTGACACCTTGGGGGATGTCTCCTGGGACACCCGACAGATGTTTTTC.